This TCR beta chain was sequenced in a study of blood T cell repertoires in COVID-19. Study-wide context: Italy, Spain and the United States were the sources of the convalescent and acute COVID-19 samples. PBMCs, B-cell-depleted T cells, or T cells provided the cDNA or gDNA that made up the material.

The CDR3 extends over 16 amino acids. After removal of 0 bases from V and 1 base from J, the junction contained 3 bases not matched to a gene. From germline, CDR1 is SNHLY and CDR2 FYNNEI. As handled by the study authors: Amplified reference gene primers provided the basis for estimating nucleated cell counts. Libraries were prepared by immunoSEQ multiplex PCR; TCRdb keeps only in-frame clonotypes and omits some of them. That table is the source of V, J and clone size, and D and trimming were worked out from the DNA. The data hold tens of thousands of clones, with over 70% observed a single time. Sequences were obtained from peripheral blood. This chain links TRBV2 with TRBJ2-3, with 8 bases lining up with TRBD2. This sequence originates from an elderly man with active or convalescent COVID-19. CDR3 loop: CASSEASRGGTDTQYF. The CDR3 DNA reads TGTGCCAGCAGTGAAGCCTCGCGGGGGGGCACAGATACGCAGTATTTT.